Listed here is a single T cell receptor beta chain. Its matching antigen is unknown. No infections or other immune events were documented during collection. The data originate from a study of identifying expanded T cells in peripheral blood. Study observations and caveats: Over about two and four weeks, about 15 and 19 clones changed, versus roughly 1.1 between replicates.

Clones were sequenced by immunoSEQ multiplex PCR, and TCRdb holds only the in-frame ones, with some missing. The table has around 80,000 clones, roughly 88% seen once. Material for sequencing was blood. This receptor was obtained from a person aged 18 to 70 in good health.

CDR3 DNA: TGCAGCGCCCGAGCCAAAAACATTCAGTACTTC. Translated: CSARAKNIQYF. The chain carries TRBV29-1 and TRBJ2-4; no definite D call. V lost 7 bases and J 0 bases, leaving 4 bases between the germline ends. The CDR3 is 11 residues long. Germline V gives CDR1 SQVTM, CDR2 ANQGSEA.